A single sample is the source of the 17 T cell receptor beta chains below, sequenced in a study of blood T cell repertoires in COVID-19. Libraries were prepared by immunoSEQ multiplex PCR; TCRdb keeps only in-frame clonotypes and omits some of them. This sample yields roughly 180,000 clones, of which over 70% are seen a single time; roughly 13% belongs to the top ten. Sequences were obtained from PBMCs or T cells enriched from blood (not recorded which). The receptor source for this set is an older woman who had recovered from COVID-19.

The chain has TRBV18 and TRBJ2-2, with no clear D. Trimming took off 1 base at V and 2 bases at J, with 11 bases between the two ends. CDR3 length: 16 amino acids. The germline V gene has CDR1 KGHSH and CDR2 LQKENI. CDR3 coding DNA: TGTGCCAGCTCACCACGGGTACGGGTCAACACCGGGGAGCTGTTTTTT. Amino acids: CASSPRVRVNTGELFF.

The rearrangement joins TRBV18 to TRBJ2-1; 10 bases are shared with TRBD2. The germline gives CDR1 KGHSH, CDR2 LQKENI. The CDR3 totals 19 residues. V was clipped by 2 bases and J by 0 bases; unmatched bases: 10. The CDR3 spells CASSPKTSGRSLSYNEQFF. CDR3 DNA sequence: TGTGCCAGCTCACCAAAGACTAGCGGGCGATCTCTCTCCTACAATGAGCAGTTCTTC. Looking up the rest from reference TRBV18 and TRBJ2-1 gives the full variable domain: NAGVMQNPRHLVRRRGQEARLRCSPMKGHSHVYWYRQLPEEGLKFMVYLQKENIIDESGMPKERFSAEFPKEGPSILRIQQVVRGDSAAYFCASSPKTSGRSLSYNEQFFGPGTRLTVL.

The chain has TRBV7-2 and TRBJ1-1, with 8 nucleotides matching TRBD1. Losses at the gene ends were 4 bases for V and 2 bases for J; bases not matched to a gene: 6. The CDR3 covers 15 residues. Germline CDR1 SGHTA, CDR2 FQGNSA. In DNA, the CDR3 is TGTGCCAGCAGCTACGGGACAGGATTAAACACTGAAGCTTTCTTT. Translating it yields CASSYGTGLNTEAFF.

In this sample, this clone turned up once. The V call is TRBV27, the J call TRBJ1-1; possibly TRBD1 for D (5 bases). Per germline, CDR1 MNHEY and CDR2 SMNVEV (reference sequence). This CDR3 is 10 amino acids long. The V gene lost 7 bases and the J gene lost 10 bases, with 10 bases spanning the gap. In nucleotides, the CDR3 is TGTGCCAGCACCCGGGGGAGAGCTTTCTTT. Encoded protein: CASTRGRAFF.

The rearrangement links TRBV28 to TRBJ1-1; 9 nucleotides agree with TRBD1. V lost 6 bases, J lost 2 bases, and 16 bases stayed unmatched. The CDR3 has 18 amino acids. In germline, CDR1 is MDHEN, CDR2 SYDVKM. CDR3 in DNA: TGTGCCAGCAGCACCCGCCGCAGGACAGGGGACCCTAACACTGAAGCTTTCTTT. Its protein product is CASSTRRRTGDPNTEAFF.

CDR3 nucleotides: TGTGCCAGCAGCCAAGTGCCTTCAGGGAAAGGTGAGCAGTACTTC. Encoded protein: CASSQVPSGKGEQYF. The chain is built from TRBV3-1 (or the pseudogene TRBV3-2) and TRBJ2-7; D might be TRBD1 (5 bases). Trimming stripped 1 base from V and 7 bases from J, with 17 bases between. Germline V gene data show CDR1 as LGHDT and CDR2 as YNNKEL (reference sequence). The CDR3 loop spans 15 amino acids.

V is TRBV3-1 (or the pseudogene TRBV3-2) and J is TRBJ2-1, with a tentative D call TRBD2 (5 bases). Germline V CDR1 and CDR2: LGHDT, YNNKEL (reference sequence). V was pared by 2 bases and J by 8 bases, with 16 bases between. The CDR3 is made up of 15 amino acids. The CDR3 region is CASSQRGYSAYEQFF. Here the CDR3 DNA reads TGTGCCAGCAGCCAACGAGGGTATAGCGCGTATGAGCAGTTCTTC.

V gene TRBV6-5 combines with J gene TRBJ1-2; 8 bases map to TRBD1. This CDR3 is 13 amino acids long. Germline trimming cut 6 bases from V and 6 bases from J; bases unmatched to any gene: 6. Germline V gene data show CDR1 as MNHEY and CDR2 as SVGAGI. The CDR3 loop reads CASSPQGGNGYTF. The CDR3 DNA reads as TGTGCCAGCAGCCCACAGGGGGGAAATGGCTACACCTTC.

The rearrangement uses TRBV5-1 and TRBJ2-1, with 11 bases that match TRBD2. Germline-derived CDR1 and CDR2 are SGHRS and YFSETQ. Trimming took 0 bases from V and 9 from J; bases not matched to a gene: 11. This CDR3 region has 17 residues. CDR3 bases: TGCGCCAGCAGCTTGGATCCACTAGCGGGGGAGTCGGGTGAGCAGTTCTTC. As protein: CASSLDPLAGESGEQFF.

The table lists this clone with a count of one. Other DNA variants within this sample encode the same CDR3. The genes are TRBV5-1 and TRBJ1-1; D unclear. Between the trimmed V and J ends, which lost 0 bases and 5 bases, there was a span of 8 bases. Germline V CDR1 and CDR2: SGHRS, YFSETQ. CDR3 length equals 13 residues. The CDR3 protein is CASSLERGTEAFF. The CDR3 coding sequence is TGCGCCAGCAGCTTGGAACGGGGAACTGAAGCTTTCTTT. The complete variable domain, with remaining parts taken from reference TRBV5-1 and TRBJ1-1, reads KAGVTQTPRYLIKTRGQQVTLSCSPISGHRSVSWYQQTPGQGLQFLFEYFSETQRNKGNFPGRFSGRQFSNSRSEMNVSTLELGDSALYLCASSLERGTEAFFGQGTRLTVV.

V gene TRBV25-1 combines with J gene TRBJ1-4, with a weak D call TRBD1 (6 bases). Germline CDR1 reads MGHDK; CDR2 reads SYGVNS. Trimming pared 1 base from V and 10 bases from J, leaving 16 bases between. The CDR3 has 15 amino acids. The CDR3 protein is CASSESEGVPGKLFF. DNA for the CDR3: TGTGCCAGCAGTGAATCTGAGGGGGTCCCTGGAAAACTGTTTTTT.

This chain joins TRBV5-1 and TRBJ2-3; D unclear. This CDR3 spans 14 amino acids. The ends were cut back, 2 bases at V and 1 base at J, with 8 bases in the middle. Per germline, CDR1 SGHRS and CDR2 YFSETQ. CDR3 coding DNA: TGCGCCAGCAGCTTCCGCACGGGCACAGATACGCAGTATTTT. Residues: CASSFRTGTDTQYF.

The gene calls are TRBV19 and TRBJ2-7; the match to TRBD1 covers 10 bases. The CDR3 is 15 amino acids. Germline trimming cut 7 bases from V and 6 bases from J; bases unmatched to any gene: 12. Germline V CDR1 and CDR2: LNHDA, SQIVND (reference sequence). The CDR3 sequence: CASTKGGTGDLEQYF. CDR3 bases: TGTGCCAGTACTAAAGGAGGGACAGGGGATCTCGAGCAGTACTTC.

V is TRBV3-1 (or the pseudogene TRBV3-2) and J is TRBJ2-1; 7 nucleotides match TRBD1. With V trimmed by 11 bases and J by 6 bases, 4 bases remained unmatched. The germline CDR1 and CDR2 sequences are LGHDT and YNNKEL (reference sequence). This CDR3 has 11 amino acids. In nucleotides, the CDR3 is TGTGCCTCGACAGGGACCAATGAGCAGTTCTTC. This gives the protein CASTGTNEQFF.

V and J are TRBV7-3 and TRBJ2-7; a possible D gene is TRBD2 (5 bases). The CDR3 is made up of 13 amino acids. Trimming shortened V by 0 bases and J by 5 bases, and 8 bases separated the two germline ends. CDR1 SGHTA and CDR2 FQGTGA come from the germline V gene. CDR3: CASSLTGDNEQYF. The DNA of the CDR3 is TGTGCCAGCAGCTTAACGGGAGACAACGAGCAGTACTTC.

V is TRBV24-1 and J is TRBJ2-7; D is perhaps TRBD1 (5 bases). The CDR3 covers 15 residues. Germline assignment: CDR1 KGHDR and CDR2 SFDVKD. V lost 2 bases and J 6 bases, leaving 16 bases between the germline ends. The CDR3: CATSDSARVTGEQYF. The CDR3 DNA is TGTGCCACCAGTGATTCGGCCAGGGTCACGGGCGAGCAGTACTTC.

For the CDR3, the DNA is TGTGCCAGCAGCCGACACCGGGACTTTTCCTACAATGAGCAGTTCTTC. Protein: CASSRHRDFSYNEQFF. The rearrangement joins TRBV7-8 to TRBJ2-1; D might be TRBD2 (6 bases). Germline V gene data show CDR1 as SGHVS and CDR2 as FQNEAQ. The CDR3 runs 16 residues. Trimming shortened V by 5 bases and J by 1 base, and 15 bases separated the two germline ends.